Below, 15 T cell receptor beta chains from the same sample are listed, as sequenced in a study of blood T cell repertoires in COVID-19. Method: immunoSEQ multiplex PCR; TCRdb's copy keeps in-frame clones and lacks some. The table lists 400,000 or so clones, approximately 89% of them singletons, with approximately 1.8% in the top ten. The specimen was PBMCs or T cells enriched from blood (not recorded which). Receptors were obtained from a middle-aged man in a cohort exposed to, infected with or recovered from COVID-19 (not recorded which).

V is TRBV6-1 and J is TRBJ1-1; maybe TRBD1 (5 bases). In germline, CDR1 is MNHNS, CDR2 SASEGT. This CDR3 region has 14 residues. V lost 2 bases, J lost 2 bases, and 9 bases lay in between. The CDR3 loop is CASSEQRGNTEAFF. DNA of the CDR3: TGTGCCAGCAGTGAACAAAGGGGTAACACTGAAGCTTTCTTT.

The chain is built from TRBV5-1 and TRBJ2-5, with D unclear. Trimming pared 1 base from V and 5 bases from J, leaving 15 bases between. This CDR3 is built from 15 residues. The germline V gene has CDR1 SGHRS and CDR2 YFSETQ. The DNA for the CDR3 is TGCGCCAGCAGCTTGTCTACAGCAAGTGGGGAGACCCAGTACTTC. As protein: CASSLSTASGETQYF.

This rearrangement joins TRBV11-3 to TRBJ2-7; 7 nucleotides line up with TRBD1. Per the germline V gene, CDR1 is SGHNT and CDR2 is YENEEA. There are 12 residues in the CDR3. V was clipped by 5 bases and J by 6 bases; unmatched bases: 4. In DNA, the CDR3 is TGTGCCAGCAGCAGACAGGGAAGCGAGCAGTACTTC. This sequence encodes CASSRQGSEQYF.

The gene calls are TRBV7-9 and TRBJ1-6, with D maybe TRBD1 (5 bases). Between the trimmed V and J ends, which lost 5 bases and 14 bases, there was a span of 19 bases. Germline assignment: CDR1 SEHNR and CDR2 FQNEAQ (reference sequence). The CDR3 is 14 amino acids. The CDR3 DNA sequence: TGTGCCAGCAGCCCTAGCGGGGCGCAAATCGCCCTCCACTTT. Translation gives CASSPSGAQIALHF.

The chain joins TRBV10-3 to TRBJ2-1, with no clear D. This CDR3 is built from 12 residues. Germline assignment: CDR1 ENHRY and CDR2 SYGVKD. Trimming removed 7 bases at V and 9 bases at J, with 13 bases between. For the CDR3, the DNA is TGTGCCATCACTAACTCTACCCGTGAGCAGTTCTTC. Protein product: CAITNSTREQFF.

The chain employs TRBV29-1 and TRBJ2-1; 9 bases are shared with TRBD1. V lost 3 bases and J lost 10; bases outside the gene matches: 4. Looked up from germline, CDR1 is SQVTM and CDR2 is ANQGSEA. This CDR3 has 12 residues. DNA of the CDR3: TGCAGCGTTGAGGTACAGGGGGCCGAGCAGTTCTTC. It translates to CSVEVQGAEQFF.

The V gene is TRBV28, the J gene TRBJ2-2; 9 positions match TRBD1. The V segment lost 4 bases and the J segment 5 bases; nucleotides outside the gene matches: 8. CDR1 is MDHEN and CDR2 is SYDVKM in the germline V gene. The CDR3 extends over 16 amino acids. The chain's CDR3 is CASSSGTGTGTGELFF. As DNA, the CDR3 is TGTGCCAGCAGTTCCGGGACAGGGACTGGTACCGGGGAGCTGTTTTTT.

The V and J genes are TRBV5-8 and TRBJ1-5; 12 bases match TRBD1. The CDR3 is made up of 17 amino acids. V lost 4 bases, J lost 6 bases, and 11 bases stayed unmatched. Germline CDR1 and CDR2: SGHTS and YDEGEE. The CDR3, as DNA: TGTGCCAGCAGCAGGGACAGGGGGCGCAGTACAACTCAGCCCCAGCATTTT. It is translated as CASSRDRGRSTTQPQHF.

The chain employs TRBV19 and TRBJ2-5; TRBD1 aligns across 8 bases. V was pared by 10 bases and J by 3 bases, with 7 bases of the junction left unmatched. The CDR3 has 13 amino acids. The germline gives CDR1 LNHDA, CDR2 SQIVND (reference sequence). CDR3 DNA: TGTGCCACAAAAACGGGACAGGAAGAGACCCAGTACTTC. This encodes CATKTGQEETQYF.

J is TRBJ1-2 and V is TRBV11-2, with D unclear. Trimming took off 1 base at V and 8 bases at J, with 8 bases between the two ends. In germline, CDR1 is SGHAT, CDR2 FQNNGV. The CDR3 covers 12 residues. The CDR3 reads CASSLAGRGYTF. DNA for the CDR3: TGTGCCAGCAGCTTAGCAGGCAGAGGCTACACCTTC.

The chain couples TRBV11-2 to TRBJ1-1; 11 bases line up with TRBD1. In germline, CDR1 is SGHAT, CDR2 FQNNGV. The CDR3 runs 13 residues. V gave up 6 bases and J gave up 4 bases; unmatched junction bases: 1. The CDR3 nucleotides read TGTGCCAGCAGGGGGACAGGGGGCACTGAAGCTTTCTTT. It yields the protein CASRGTGGTEAFF.

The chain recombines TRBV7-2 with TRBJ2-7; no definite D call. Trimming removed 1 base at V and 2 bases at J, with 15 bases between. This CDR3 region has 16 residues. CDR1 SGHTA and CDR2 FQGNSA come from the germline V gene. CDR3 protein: CASSLESAGLTYEQYF. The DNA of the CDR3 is TGTGCCAGCAGCTTAGAATCGGCAGGTCTTACCTACGAGCAGTACTTC.

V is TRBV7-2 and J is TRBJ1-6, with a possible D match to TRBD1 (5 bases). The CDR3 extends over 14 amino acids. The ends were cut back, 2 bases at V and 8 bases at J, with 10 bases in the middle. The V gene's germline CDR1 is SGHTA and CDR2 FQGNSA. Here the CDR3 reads CASSLLGQYSPLHF. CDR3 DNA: TGTGCCAGCAGCTTATTGGGGCAATATTCACCCCTCCACTTT.

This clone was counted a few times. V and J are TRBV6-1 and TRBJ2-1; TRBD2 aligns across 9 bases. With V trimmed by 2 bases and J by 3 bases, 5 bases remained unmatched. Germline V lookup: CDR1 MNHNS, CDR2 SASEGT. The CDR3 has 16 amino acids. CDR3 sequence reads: CASSEFASGDYNEQFF. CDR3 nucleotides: TGTGCCAGCAGTGAATTCGCTAGCGGGGACTACAATGAGCAGTTCTTC.

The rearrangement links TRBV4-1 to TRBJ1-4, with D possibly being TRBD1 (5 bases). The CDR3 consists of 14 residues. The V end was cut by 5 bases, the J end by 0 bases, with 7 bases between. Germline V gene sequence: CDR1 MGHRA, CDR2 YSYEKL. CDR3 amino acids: CASSAGPTNEKLFF. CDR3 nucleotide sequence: TGCGCCAGCAGCGCGGGGCCAACTAATGAAAAACTGTTTTTT.